This TCR beta chain was recovered during a study of OX40 agonist ivuxolimab in advanced cancers. About the full investigation: Ivuxolimab was an agonistic, fully human IgG2 monoclonal antibody directed against OX40 (CD134), a costimulatory receptor. Intravenous ivuxolimab was administered to patients every 2 weeks at six dose levels: 0.01, 0.1, 0.3, 1.5, 3 and 10 mg/kg. A male proportion of about 79% and a mean age of about 60 years, ranging from about 23 to 79, were recorded for the dose-escalation cohort. The paper describes the monotherapy dose-escalation part (N ≈ 51 patients) of the phase I trial of ivuxolimab. The purpose of peripheral TCRbeta sequencing was to test whether ivuxolimab changed TCR sequence diversity and led to clonal T-cell expansion. Partial responses were achieved by three dose-escalation patients, of whom one had hepatocellular carcinoma and two had cutaneous melanoma. Prior anti-PD-1, anti-PD-L1 or anti-CTLA-4 therapy was permitted, and 40% of dose-escalation patients had received checkpoint inhibitors. Among the roughly 52 dose-escalation patients, some 20 had hepatocellular carcinoma, 15 or so melanoma, 9 renal cell carcinoma and 9 head and neck cancer. On the study overall, not on this receptor specifically: Low levels of normalized T-cell clonal expansion were also shown by some nonresponding patients. At doses from 0.1 to 3.0 mg/kg, clonal expansion was seen in both CD4+ and CD8+ blood T cells between baseline and week 6. After ivuxolimab, more expanded clones were found on average in CD8+ T cells than in CD4+ T cells. Antigen specificity was not determined for the clonally expanded peripheral T cells. In the 0.1-3.0 mg/kg groups, partial responders had among the lowest normalized peripheral clonal expansion, particularly in CD8+ T cells.

From the germline V gene, CDR1 is SGDLS and CDR2 is YYNGEE. The CDR3 holds 16 amino acids from the cysteine to the phenylalanine. Only the CDR3 portion is preserved as DNA: 48 bases, with reading frame beginning at the first base. V loses 4 bases at its end and J loses 6 bases; junction bases beyond the gene matches: 11. Genomic DNA was isolated from the sorted cells so that the TCRbeta CDR3 region could be sequenced. The immunoSEQ Assay was used for sequencing of TCRbeta CDR3 regions. The table comes from immuneACCESS by way of TCRdb, which keeps in-frame sequences with V and J called. Part of the clones is missing from these tables; in studies checked, under half for an unresolved V gene and the rest for unknown reasons. The sample table contains around 64,000 clones; only one count was recorded for 82% of them. About 5% of the sample belongs to the ten largest clones. For this clone: Its recognized antigen is unknown. No clone much larger than this one lies a single base away; base qualities are absent.

The trial excluded patients who had a history of autoimmune disease or were on systemic immunosuppression. Peripheral blood for TCR sequencing was drawn from every dose cohort at baseline, at cycle 4 day 1 and at cycle 7 day 1. The samples were drawn from a first-in-human, open-label, multicenter phase I dose-escalation trial of ivuxolimab. The trial enrolled adults with locally advanced or metastatic head and neck squamous cell, hepatocellular, melanoma or renal cell carcinoma. CD4+ and CD8+ T cells were sorted separately from peripheral blood before TCR sequencing. The chain is made from TRBV9 and TRBJ2-2; 8 central bases correspond to TRBD2. The receptor was derived from an adult with an advanced solid tumor such as melanoma, head and neck, liver or kidney cancer. Sample: CD4+ or CD8+ T cells sorted from blood, taken in a trial of the OX40 agonist ivuxolimab. The DNA sequence is TGTGCCAGCAGCCCTTTTTCCGGGAGGGCCGCCGGGGAGCTGTTTTTT. Its protein reads: CASSPFSGRAAGELFF.